These 29 T cell receptor beta chains originate from one sample sequenced in a study of CD8 T cells in ankylosing spondylitis. TCRdb passed the 5' RACE reads through MiXCR, listing each CDR3 protein once. The sample lists 50,000 to 75,000 distinct CDR3 sequences; 6% to 8% were seen once. The specimen sequenced was synovial fluid, either unsorted or a sorted T cell fraction (not recorded which). These receptors were taken from a male donor with ankylosing spondylitis.

V and J are TRBV5-6 and TRBJ2-7; 7 nucleotides agree with TRBD2. V was pared by 0 bases and J by 3 bases, with 6 bases of the junction left unmatched. This CDR3 is built from 15 residues. Germline V CDR1 and CDR2: SGHDT, YYEEEE. The CDR3 sequence is CASSLVPGGVYEQYF. In nucleotides, the CDR3 is TGTGCCAGCAGCTTGGTCCCGGGAGGAGTCTACGAGCAGTACTTC.

This clonotype was observed many times. V is TRBV5-1 and J is TRBJ2-7; TRBD1 matches at 10 bases. J gave up 6 bases and V 4 bases, and 1 base lay outside the gene matches. The CDR3 has 12 amino acids. Germline V gene data show CDR1 as SGHRS and CDR2 as YFSETQ. CDR3 coding DNA: TGCGCCAGCAGCGGACAGGGGGTCGAGCAGTACTTC. Its translation is CASSGQGVEQYF.

This clonotype came up a few times. The chain is built from TRBV12-3 or TRBV12-4 and TRBJ2-1; 12 positions match TRBD2. The CDR3 spans 17 residues. Trimming cost V 6 bases and J 7 bases; bases outside gene matches: 13. The CDR3 reads CASRFASGRATRNEQFF. The CDR3, as DNA: TGTGCCAGCAGATTCGCTAGCGGGAGGGCCACCAGGAATGAGCAGTTCTTC.

This clonotype was observed many times. V and J are TRBV4-1 and TRBJ2-3, with TRBD2 matching over 8 bases. The germline V gene encodes CDR1 MGHRA and CDR2 YSYEKL. CDR3 size: 16 residues. Trimming cost V 1 base and J 4 bases; bases outside gene matches: 7. DNA of the CDR3: TGCGCCAGCAGCCAAGCAAGAGCGGGAGTCGCAGATACGCAGTATTTT. Its protein is CASSQARAGVADTQYF.

This clonotype was found many times. The chain has TRBV5-6 and TRBJ2-1; 8 nucleotides match TRBD2. The CDR3 is 16 amino acids. Germline V gives CDR1 SGHDT, CDR2 YYEEEE. V trimming: 4 bases; J trimming: 0 bases; junction bases outside the gene matches: 6. The CDR3 DNA follows: TGTGCCAGCAGCGTTACTAGCGGTATCTCCTACAATGAGCAGTTCTTC. It codes for CASSVTSGISYNEQFF.

The chain is built from TRBV6-2 or TRBV6-3 and TRBJ1-5; no definite D call. The CDR3 extends over 16 amino acids. Germline lookup yields CDR1 MNHEY and CDR2 SVGEGT. V lost 2 bases, J lost 6 bases, and 17 bases lay in between. The CDR3 region has the DNA TGTGCCAGCAGTTACCCCCCCAGGAGGGTCAGTCAGCCCCAGCATTTT. This translates into CASSYPPRRVSQPQHF.

This clonotype has just a few counts. The gene calls are TRBV2 and TRBJ1-5, with unresolved D. Germline V lookup: CDR1 SNHLY, CDR2 FYNNEI. The CDR3 sequence is 14 residues long. V was pared by 3 bases and J by 0 bases, with 6 bases between. This chain's CDR3 is CASSDSYSNQPQHF. The CDR3 coding sequence is TGTGCCAGCAGTGACAGCTATAGCAATCAGCCCCAGCATTTT.

The chain couples TRBV30 to TRBJ2-1, with TRBD2 identical over 11 bases. In germline, CDR1 is GTSNPN, CDR2 SVGIG (reference sequence). With 2 bases clipped from V and 1 base from J, the junction kept 4 bases outside the gene matches. The CDR3 covers 16 residues. The CDR3 is CAWSITSGGSYNEQFF. In DNA, the CDR3 is TGTGCCTGGAGTATAACTAGCGGGGGATCCTACAATGAGCAGTTCTTC.

This clonotype was seen at least ten times. The rearrangement joins TRBV7-3 to TRBJ2-2; D is ambiguous. Germline CDR1 and CDR2: SGHTA and FQGTGA. Trimming cost V 0 bases and J 7 bases, with 9 bases left between them. The CDR3 totals 14 residues. The CDR3 region has the DNA TGTGCCAGCAGCTTAACTAGCTATGGCGGGGAGCTGTTTTTT. Translation: CASSLTSYGGELFF.

Ten or more counts support this clonotype. This sequence joins TRBV11-2 and TRBJ2-5, with 9 positions matching TRBD2. Losses at the gene ends were 5 bases for V and 1 base for J; bases not matched to a gene: 5. CDR1 and CDR2 (germline): SGHAT, FQNNGV. The CDR3 has 15 amino acids. For the CDR3, the DNA is TGTGCCAGCAGCCATAGCGGGAGTTTCCAAGAGACCCAGTACTTC. It translates to CASSHSGSFQETQYF.

This clonotype is medium-sized within its sample. The chain links TRBV10-3 to TRBJ2-7; TRBD1 aligns across 7 bases. Unmatched junction bases numbered 10, after V lost 0 bases and J lost 5 bases. The CDR3 loop spans 16 amino acids. Per the germline V gene, CDR1 is ENHRY and CDR2 is SYGVKD. The chain's CDR3 is CAISESFDRASHEQYF. In DNA form, the CDR3 reads TGTGCCATCAGTGAGTCCTTCGACAGGGCTTCCCACGAGCAGTACTTC.

This clonotype was detected only a few times. The rearrangement uses TRBV6-1 and TRBJ1-1, with 10 bases matching TRBD1. This CDR3 is built from 16 residues. CDR1 and CDR2 (germline): MNHNS, SASEGT. V lost 4 bases to trimming and J lost 2 bases; unmatched junction nucleotides: 7. CDR3 loop: CASSGRRDRGNTEAFF. DNA of the CDR3: TGTGCCAGCAGTGGCCGCCGGGACAGGGGAAACACTGAAGCTTTCTTT.

This chain joins TRBV5-1 and TRBJ2-1, with 7 bases matching TRBD2. The V gene end was trimmed by 4 bases and the J gene end by 7 bases; junction bases not matched to a gene: 14. The germline V gene has CDR1 SGHRS and CDR2 YFSETQ. The CDR3 runs to 16 residues. The CDR3 coding sequence is TGCGCCAGCAGCCCCGCGGCAGCGGGATGGGGGAATGAGCAGTTCTTC. Its protein is CASSPAAAGWGNEQFF.

This clonotype showed up just a few times. The chain carries TRBV5-1 and TRBJ2-7; a possible D gene is TRBD2 (5 bases). Germline V CDR1 and CDR2: SGHRS, YFSETQ. The CDR3 runs to 12 residues. The V and J ends lost 5 bases and 6 bases respectively, with 12 bases between them. CDR3 in DNA: TGCGCCAGCAGGGGTGAGGGTCTCGAGCAGTACTTC. This codes for CASRGEGLEQYF.

This clonotype has at least ten counts. The chain joins TRBV4-2 to TRBJ1-3, with D tentatively TRBD1 (5 bases). The CDR3 consists of 17 residues. Germline-derived CDR1 and CDR2 are LGHNA and YNFKEQ. V was shortened by 1 base and J by 0 bases, with 13 bases between the two germline ends. The CDR3 here is CASSQAGGTDSGNTIYF. The CDR3 DNA sequence: TGTGCCAGCAGCCAAGCCGGGGGAACAGACTCTGGAAACACCATATATTTT.

This clonotype was recorded at least ten times. CDR3 protein: CASSQVRGGTEAFF. The CDR3 DNA sequence: TGTGCCAGCAGCCAAGTAAGGGGGGGGACTGAAGCTTTCTTT. The chain joins TRBV3-1 to TRBJ1-1, with D possibly being TRBD1 (6 bases). This CDR3 has 14 residues. V was shortened by 1 base and J by 5 bases, with 11 bases between the two germline ends. Germline CDR1 LGHDT, CDR2 YNNKEL (reference sequence).

There are many counts of this clonotype. The V gene is TRBV11-3, the J gene TRBJ2-5, with 11 bases fitting TRBD2. Germline-derived CDR1 and CDR2 are SGHNT and YENEEA. Germline trimming cut 2 bases from V and 0 bases from J; bases unmatched to any gene: 2. This CDR3 contains 16 residues. The CDR3 region is CASSLLAGGHQETQYF. The CDR3 nucleotides are TGTGCCAGCAGCTTATTAGCGGGAGGGCACCAAGAGACCCAGTACTTC.

The chain recombines TRBV19 with TRBJ2-1; a weak D match, TRBD2 (5 bases). CDR3 length: 14 residues. Germline lookup yields CDR1 LNHDA and CDR2 SQIVND (reference sequence). V lost 3 bases and J 6 bases, leaving 12 bases between the germline ends. The CDR3 spells CASSILGDRNEQFF. The CDR3 DNA reads as TGTGCCAGTAGTATTTTGGGAGATCGCAATGAGCAGTTCTTC.

The chain recombines TRBV19 with TRBJ1-5, with 7 bases identical to TRBD1. Germline lookup yields CDR1 LNHDA and CDR2 SQIVND (reference sequence). The CDR3 length is 15 residues. Germline trimming cut 3 bases from V and 0 bases from J; bases unmatched to any gene: 2. In nucleotides, the CDR3 is TGTGCCAGTAGTATGGGGACAGCTAGCAATCAGCCCCAGCATTTT. It specifies CASSMGTASNQPQHF. Complete variable domain (other parts from reference TRBV19 and TRBJ1-5): DGGITQSPKYLFRKEGQNVTLSCEQNLNHDAMYWYRQDPGQGLRLIYYSQIVNDFQKGDIAEGYSVSREKKESFPLTVTSAQKNPTAFYLCASSMGTASNQPQHFGDGTRLSIL.

The rearrangement joins TRBV6-5 to TRBJ2-5; 7 nucleotides agree with TRBD1. Trimming removed 0 bases from V and 1 base from J; junction bases left unmatched: 5. CDR3 length: 16 amino acids. Germline V gene sequence: CDR1 MNHEY, CDR2 SVGAGI. The CDR3 bases are TGTGCCAGCAGTTACTCGTCGCCAGGGGGCCAAGAGACCCAGTACTTC. Translation: CASSYSSPGGQETQYF.

In its sample, this clonotype was seen many times. The chain is built from TRBV29-1 and TRBJ2-2; the D gene is possibly TRBD2 (6 bases). V was shortened by 4 bases and J by 1 base, with 10 bases between the two germline ends. Germline V gene sequence: CDR1 SQVTM, CDR2 ANQGSEA. The CDR3 is 14 residues long. The CDR3 reads CSVVWRGNTGELFF. In DNA, the CDR3 is TGCAGCGTTGTATGGCGGGGGAACACCGGGGAGCTGTTTTTT.

In regard to this clonotype: A read error is possible here, since a much larger clone lies one base away. The conserved phenylalanine or tryptophan normally closing the CDR3 is absent here, so this likely arose from a read error. The chain employs TRBV6-1 and TRBJ1-1; no clear D gene. This CDR3 has 14 residues. In germline, CDR1 is MNHNS, CDR2 SASEGT. The V gene lost 1 base and the J gene lost 1 base, with 7 bases spanning the gap. This CDR3 reads CASSEDPRNTEAFL. CDR3 nucleotides: TGTGCCAGCAGTGAAGATCCGAGGAACACTGAAGCTTTCCTT.

This clonotype has more than one count but fewer than ten. This chain links TRBV27 with TRBJ2-7; D is perhaps TRBD1 (7 bases). Germline V gene sequence: CDR1 MNHEY, CDR2 SMNVEV (reference sequence). The CDR3 contains 14 residues. V lost 7 bases to trimming and J lost 6 bases, with 19 bases between them. CDR3 in DNA: TGTGCCAGCAACATCCTACCCCAGGGGGGCGAGCAGTACTTC. The encoded protein is CASNILPQGGEQYF.

In its sample, this clonotype was seen many times. The chain employs TRBV5-1 and TRBJ1-2; 8 nucleotides match TRBD1. The CDR3 loop spans 17 amino acids. Trimming cost V 0 bases and J 7 bases; bases outside gene matches: 14. CDR1 and CDR2 (germline): SGHRS, YFSETQ. For the CDR3, the DNA is TGCGCCAGCAGCTTGGACCCTGGACAGGGTCCGATTGGTGGCTACACCTTC. As protein: CASSLDPGQGPIGGYTF. Based on the CDR3 plus reference TRBV5-1 and TRBJ1-2, the full variable domain is KAGVTQTPRYLIKTRGQQVTLSCSPISGHRSVSWYQQTPGQGLQFLFEYFSETQRNKGNFPGRFSGRQFSNSRSEMNVSTLELGDSALYLCASSLDPGQGPIGGYTFGSGTRLTVV.

This clonotype was detected ten times or more. The J gene is TRBJ2-5, the V gene TRBV3-1, with 9 bases identical to TRBD1. This CDR3 spans 16 amino acids. The V gene end was trimmed by 1 base and the J gene end by 2 bases; junction bases not matched to a gene: 5. CDR1 is LGHDT and CDR2 is YNNKEL in the germline V gene (reference sequence). As DNA, the CDR3 is TGTGCCAGCAGCCAAGGCATTGGGACAGGGCAAGAGACCCAGTACTTC. Residues: CASSQGIGTGQETQYF.

The table lists this clonotype with many counts. V is TRBV9 and J is TRBJ2-2; 7 nucleotides agree with TRBD2. Germline trimming cut 2 bases from V and 6 bases from J; bases unmatched to any gene: 1. The CDR3 has 13 residues. CDR1 SGDLS and CDR2 YYNGEE come from the germline V gene. This CDR3 reads CASSVSGAGELFF. The CDR3 DNA reads TGTGCCAGCAGCGTGAGCGGGGCCGGGGAGCTGTTTTTT. Supplemented by reference TRBV9 and TRBJ2-2, the full variable domain reads DSGVTQTPKHLITATGQRVTLRCSPRSGDLSVYWYQQSLDQGLQFLIQYYNGEERAKGNILERFSAQQFPDLHSELNLSSLELGDSALYFCASSVSGAGELFFGEGSRLTVL.

This clonotype has ten or more counts. The chain couples TRBV6-2 or TRBV6-3 to TRBJ1-6, with TRBD1 matching over 7 bases. V lost 2 bases and J lost 10; bases outside the gene matches: 11. In germline, CDR1 is MNHEY, CDR2 SVGEGT. The CDR3 covers 16 residues. CDR3 in amino acids: CASSYGGQTARSPLHF. CDR3 sequence (DNA): TGTGCCAGCAGTTACGGGGGACAGACCGCAAGGTCACCCCTCCACTTT.

This clonotype was recorded a few times. The chain recombines TRBV11-3 with TRBJ2-3; D is possibly TRBD1 (6 bases). The CDR3 length is 17 residues. The germline gives CDR1 SGHNT, CDR2 YENEEA. Trimming cost V 5 bases and J 1 base, with 19 bases left between them. CDR3 loop: CASSKTLDQGRTDTQYF. DNA for the CDR3: TGTGCCAGCAGCAAGACCCTGGACCAGGGGCGCACAGATACGCAGTATTTT.

At least ten counts were recorded for this clonotype. The rearrangement joins TRBV3-1 to TRBJ1-5; a weak D match, TRBD1 (6 bases). The V gene lost 1 base and the J gene lost 6 bases, with 13 bases spanning the gap. The CDR3 is 15 amino acids. Germline V gene sequence: CDR1 LGHDT, CDR2 YNNKEL (reference sequence). The DNA of the CDR3 is TGTGCCAGCAGCCAAGCATCAGGGGATCGTCAGCCCCAGCATTTT. Protein product: CASSQASGDRQPQHF. The variable domain in full, with the rest retrieved from reference TRBV3-1 and TRBJ1-5, is DTAVSQTPKYLVTQMGNDKSIKCEQNLGHDTMYWYKQDSKKFLKIMFSYNNKELIINETVPNRFSPKSPDKAHLNLHINSLELGDSAVYFCASSQASGDRQPQHFGDGTRLSIL.